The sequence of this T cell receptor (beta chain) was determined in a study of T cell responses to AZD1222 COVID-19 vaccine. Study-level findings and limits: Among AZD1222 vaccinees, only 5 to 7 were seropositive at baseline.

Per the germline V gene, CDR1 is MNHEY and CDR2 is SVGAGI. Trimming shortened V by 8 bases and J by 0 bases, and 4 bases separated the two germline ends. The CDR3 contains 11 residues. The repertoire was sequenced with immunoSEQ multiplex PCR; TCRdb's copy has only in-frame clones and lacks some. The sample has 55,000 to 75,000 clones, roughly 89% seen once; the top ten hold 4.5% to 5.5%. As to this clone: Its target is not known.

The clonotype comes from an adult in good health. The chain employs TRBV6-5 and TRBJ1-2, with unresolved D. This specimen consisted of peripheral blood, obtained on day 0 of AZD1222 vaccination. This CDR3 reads CASGSNYGYTF. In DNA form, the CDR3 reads TGTGCCAGCGGTTCTAACTATGGCTACACCTTC.